This TCR beta chain appears in the sequencing data of a study of T-cell reconstitution after alpha-beta-depleted transplantation in children. Unique molecular identifiers featured in how the TCRbeta library was prepared. TCRdb itself ran the PCR reads through MiXCR, one entry per CDR3 protein. Of about 540,000 distinct CDR3 sequences listed, 15% to 20% are singletons. CDR3 length: 14 amino acids. In germline, CDR1 is MNHEY, CDR2 SMNVEV (reference sequence). The V gene lost 6 bases and the J gene lost 3 bases, with 11 bases spanning the gap. The chain links TRBV27 to TRBJ2-2; D is uncertain. This sequence was found in a human donor who donated a stem cell graft to a child with acute lymphoblastic leukemia. The sequenced sample was PBMCs from the stem cell graft donor, obtained from the stem cell graft. CDR3 in DNA: TGTGCCAGCAGCCTGGGGATTTACACCGGGGAGCTGTTTTTT. Its translation: CASSLGIYTGELFF.